The source of this T cell receptor (beta chain) is a study of spatial heterogeneity in lung cancer. The time point was: sample taken at primary tumor resection. The donors, 60 to 80 patients with untreated early-stage non-small cell lung cancer, provided the samples. The CDR3 loop spans 14 amino acids. The V gene lost 0 bases and the J gene lost 11 bases, with 14 bases spanning the gap. From the 5' RACE reads, TCRdb called clonotypes with MiXCR, one entry per CDR3 protein. Among about 92,000 distinct CDR3 sequences listed, approximately 12% were seen once. Sequencing was performed on PBMCs, taken at surgery. The TCR was taken from a male donor with early-stage non-small cell lung cancer. V is TRBV12-3 or TRBV12-4 and J is TRBJ1-5; weak D call: TRBD1 (5 bases). CDR3 residues: CASSLAGEFRTQHF. The CDR3 region has the DNA TGTGCCAGCAGTTTAGCGGGGGAGTTCAGGACCCAGCATTTT.